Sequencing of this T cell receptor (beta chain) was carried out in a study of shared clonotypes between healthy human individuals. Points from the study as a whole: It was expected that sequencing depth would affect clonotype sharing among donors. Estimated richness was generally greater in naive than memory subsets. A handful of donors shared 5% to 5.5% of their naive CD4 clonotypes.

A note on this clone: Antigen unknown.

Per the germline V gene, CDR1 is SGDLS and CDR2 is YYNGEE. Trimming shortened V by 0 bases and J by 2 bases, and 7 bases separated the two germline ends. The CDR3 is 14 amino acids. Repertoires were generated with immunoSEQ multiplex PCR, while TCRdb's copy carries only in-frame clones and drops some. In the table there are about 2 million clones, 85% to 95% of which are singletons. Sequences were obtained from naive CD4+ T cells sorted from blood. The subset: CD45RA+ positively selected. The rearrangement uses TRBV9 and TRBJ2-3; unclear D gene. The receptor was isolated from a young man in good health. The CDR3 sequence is CASSVARTTDTQYF. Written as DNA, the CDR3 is TGTGCCAGCAGCGTAGCCCGCACCACAGATACGCAGTATTTT.